Below are 16 T cell receptor beta chains sequenced from a single sample in a study of blood T cell repertoires in COVID-19. The assay was immunoSEQ multiplex PCR, and TCRdb's table has in-frame clones only and misses some. The data show about 90,000 clones, over 80% seen once. The sequenced sample consisted of peripheral blood. These receptor sequences come from a woman in her 70s with active or convalescent COVID-19.

The chain has TRBV6-2 or TRBV6-3 and TRBJ2-5, with 8 bases that match TRBD1. The CDR3 extends over 16 amino acids. J lost 4 bases, V lost 6 bases, and 13 bases had no gene match. Germline assignment: CDR1 MNHEY and CDR2 SVGEGT. The CDR3 nucleotides read TGTGCCAGCAGCAACCGGATGACAGGGGTTAGAGAGACCCAGTACTTC. It yields the protein CASSNRMTGVRETQYF.

This chain uses TRBV11-2 with TRBJ2-7; weak D call: TRBD1 (6 bases). The CDR3 length is 16 residues. V was cut by 4 bases and J by 7 bases, with 23 bases left in between. Germline-derived CDR1 and CDR2 are SGHAT and FQNNGV. As DNA, the CDR3 is TGTGCCAGCAGCTCTACGACAGGACGTTCAGTGGGGGAGCAGTACTTC. Amino acids: CASSSTTGRSVGEQYF. Based on the CDR3 plus reference TRBV11-2 and TRBJ2-7, the full variable domain is EAGVAQSPRYKIIEKRQSVAFWCNPISGHATLYWYQQILGQGPKLLIQFQNNGVVDDSQLPKDRFSAERLKGVDSTLKIQPAKLEDSAVYLCASSSTTGRSVGEQYFGPGTRLTVT.

The rearrangement links TRBV7-9 to TRBJ2-7; D is perhaps TRBD2 (7 bases). The CDR3 has 15 amino acids. Germline CDR1 reads SEHNR; CDR2 reads FQNEAQ (reference sequence). Trimming removed 1 base at V and 1 base at J, with 11 bases between. CDR3 amino acids: CASSLVGGPSYEQYF. In nucleotides, the CDR3 is TGTGCCAGCAGCTTAGTCGGGGGGCCTTCCTACGAGCAGTACTTC.

Details on this clone: The same CDR3 can be traced to other DNA sequences in this sample. The chain carries TRBV10-3 and TRBJ2-7; TRBD2 is a possible D gene (7 bases). V was cut by 10 bases and J by 2 bases, with 15 bases left in between. Germline V gives CDR1 ENHRY, CDR2 SYGVKD. CDR3 length equals 13 residues. CDR3 DNA: TGTGCCACACGGACGGGGGGCGCCTACGAGCAGTACTTC. This codes for CATRTGGAYEQYF.

The chain links TRBV10-3 to TRBJ2-3; 7 bases are shared with TRBD2. The CDR3 contains 18 residues. Germline V gene sequence: CDR1 ENHRY, CDR2 SYGVKD. V was clipped by 3 bases and J by 0 bases; unmatched bases: 12. The CDR3 region is CAISESPGKAGSTDTQYF. CDR3 bases: TGTGCCATCAGTGAATCCCCCGGTAAAGCGGGGAGCACAGATACGCAGTATTTT.

This clone was observed once. V gene TRBV5-1 combines with J gene TRBJ1-6; the D gene is possibly TRBD1 (6 bases). Germline values: CDR1 SGHRS, CDR2 YFSETQ. CDR3 size: 16 residues. Trimming stripped 4 bases from V and 9 bases from J, with 20 bases between. In nucleotides, the CDR3 is TGCGCCAGCAGCCCGTTGGGAGGGGGATTGAGTTCACCCCTCCACTTT. Translating gives CASSPLGGGLSSPLHF.

This clone was observed a single time. V is TRBV21-1 and J is TRBJ1-2; no DNA check was done on the table's D call, TRBD1. TRBV21-1 is deemed a pseudogene. The CDR3 totals 16 residues. Written as DNA, the CDR3 is TGTGCCAGCAGCACCTTGTCAGGGTGTACTAACTATGGCTACACCTTC. This encodes CASSTLSGCTNYGYTF.

The chain is built from TRBV5-4 and TRBJ2-2; 7 bases agree with TRBD1. CDR1 is SGHNT and CDR2 is YYREEE in the germline V gene (reference sequence). V trimming: 4 bases; J trimming: 5 bases; junction bases outside the gene matches: 11. CDR3 length equals 16 residues. The CDR3 is CASSPRGTELTGELFF. CDR3 bases: TGTGCCAGCAGCCCCAGAGGGACAGAGCTTACCGGGGAGCTGTTTTTT.

V gene TRBV3-1 (or the pseudogene TRBV3-2) combines with J gene TRBJ2-5; D might be TRBD1 (5 bases). Germline CDR1 LGHDT, CDR2 YNNKEL (reference sequence). This CDR3 has 13 amino acids. V was clipped by 4 bases and J by 2 bases, with 8 bases between them. The CDR3 DNA is TGTGCCAGCAGCCCAAGACAGCAAGAGACCCAGTACTTC. It encodes CASSPRQQETQYF.

This chain links TRBV6-2 or TRBV6-3 with TRBJ1-2; D is possibly TRBD1 (6 bases). CDR1 MNHEY and CDR2 SVGEGT come from the germline V gene. This CDR3 spans 14 amino acids. Trimming shortened V by 4 bases and J by 8 bases, and 17 bases separated the two germline ends. This CDR3 reads CASSSSGDRAGYTF. CDR3 nucleotides: TGTGCCAGCAGTTCCTCAGGGGATCGGGCCGGCTACACCTTC.

CDR3 bases: TGTGCCAGCTCACCCCCCATCGGTTCGGGTGGCTACACCTTC. This encodes CASSPPIGSGGYTF. The V call is TRBV18, the J call TRBJ1-2; the D is unclear. The V end was cut by 3 bases, the J end by 7 bases, with 15 bases between. This CDR3 has 14 amino acids. In germline, CDR1 is KGHSH, CDR2 LQKENI.

This clone has only a few counts. The rearrangement links TRBV12-3 or TRBV12-4 to TRBJ1-1, with TRBD1 matching 7 bases. The CDR3 runs to 13 residues. V lost 5 bases and J lost 4; bases outside the gene matches: 4. DNA for the CDR3: TGTGCCAGCAGTCCCGACAGGGTCACTGAAGCTTTCTTT. As protein: CASSPDRVTEAFF.

This clone was seen only a few times. Other DNA sequences in the same sample also yield this CDR3. CDR3 amino acids: CASSLVGQGSEAFF. DNA for the CDR3: TGTGCCAGCAGCTTAGTCGGACAGGGGTCTGAAGCTTTCTTT. This rearrangement joins TRBV7-2 to TRBJ1-1; 9 bases are a match to TRBD1. The V and J ends lost 1 base and 6 bases, in that order; junction bases with no gene match: 3. CDR3 length equals 14 residues. Looked up from germline, CDR1 is SGHTA and CDR2 is FQGNSA.

J is TRBJ2-7 and V is TRBV5-4; possible D gene TRBD2, 6 bases. The V gene lost 3 bases and the J gene lost 6 bases, with 19 bases spanning the gap. The CDR3 is 15 amino acids. Looked up from germline, CDR1 is SGHNT and CDR2 is YYREEE (reference sequence). The CDR3 DNA reads as TGTGCCAGCAGCTCGCGGGACGGACAACGGGGCGAGCAGTACTTC. Its translation is CASSSRDGQRGEQYF.

The chain employs TRBV7-2 and TRBJ2-3, with D tentatively TRBD1 (5 bases). Germline CDR1 is SGHTA and CDR2 is FQGNSA. The CDR3 length is 15 residues. Trimming cost V 1 base and J 0 bases, with 8 bases left between them. The CDR3 here is CASSLEGMSTDTQYF. The CDR3 coding sequence is TGTGCCAGCAGCTTAGAGGGGATGAGCACAGATACGCAGTATTTT.

This clone was found a few times. This sequence joins TRBV2 and TRBJ1-5; the D gene is possibly TRBD1 (6 bases). In germline, CDR1 is SNHLY, CDR2 FYNNEI. The ends were cut back, 4 bases at V and 2 bases at J, with 12 bases in the middle. The CDR3 consists of 15 residues. The CDR3 DNA is TGTGCCAGCAGTGTGGCTGGGGGCGGCAATCAGCCCCAGCATTTT. Amino acids: CASSVAGGGNQPQHF.